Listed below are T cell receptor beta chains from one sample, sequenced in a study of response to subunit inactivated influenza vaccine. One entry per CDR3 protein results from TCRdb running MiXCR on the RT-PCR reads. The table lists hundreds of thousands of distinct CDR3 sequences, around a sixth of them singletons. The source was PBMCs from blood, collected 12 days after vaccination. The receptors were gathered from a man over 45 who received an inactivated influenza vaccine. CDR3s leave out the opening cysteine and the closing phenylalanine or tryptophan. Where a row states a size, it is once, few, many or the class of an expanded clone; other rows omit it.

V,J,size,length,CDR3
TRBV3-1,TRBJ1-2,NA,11,ASSQGLLYGYT
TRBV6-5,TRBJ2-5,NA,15,ASSYSTTRRGSETQY
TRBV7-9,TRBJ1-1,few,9,ASSFGNRAF
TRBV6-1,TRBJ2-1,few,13,ASSDQRLAGNEQF
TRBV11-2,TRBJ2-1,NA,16,ASSLVLGRGGPYNEQF
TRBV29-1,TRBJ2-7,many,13,SVLKLAGVAYEQY
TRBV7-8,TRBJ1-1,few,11,ASSLKGYTEAF
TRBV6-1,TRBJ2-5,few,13,ASRDLTAFRETQY
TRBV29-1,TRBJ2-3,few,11,SAILASTDTQY
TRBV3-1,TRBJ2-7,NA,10,ASSQHRGGQY
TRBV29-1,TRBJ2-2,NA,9,SVGGSGELF
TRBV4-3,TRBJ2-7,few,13,ASSQVYDSSYEQY
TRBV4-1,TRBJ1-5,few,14,ASSPRTDGVGQPQH
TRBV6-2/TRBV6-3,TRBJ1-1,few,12,ASSYTGGTTEAF
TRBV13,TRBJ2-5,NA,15,ASRFRLAGREQETQY
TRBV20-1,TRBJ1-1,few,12,SASRGGPNTEAF
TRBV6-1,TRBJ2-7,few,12,ASSTGTGGSWQY
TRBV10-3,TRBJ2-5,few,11,AIRIPAKETQY
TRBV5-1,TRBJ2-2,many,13,ASSLESRNTGELF
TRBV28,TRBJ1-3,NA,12,ASSSETFGNTIY
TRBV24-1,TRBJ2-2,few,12,ATRGAGNSGELF
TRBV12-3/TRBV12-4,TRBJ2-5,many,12,ASSSLGGYETQY
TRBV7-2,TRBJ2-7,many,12,ASSWGLAAYEQY
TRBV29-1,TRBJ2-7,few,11,SVGGQGWNEQY
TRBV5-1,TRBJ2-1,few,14,ASSLEGQGFSNEQF
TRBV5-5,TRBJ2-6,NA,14,ASSQISRAGANVLT
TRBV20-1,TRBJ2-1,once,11,SARDTRNNEQF
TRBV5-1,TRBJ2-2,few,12,ASSFRDSAGELF
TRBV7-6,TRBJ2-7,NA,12,ASSLAGSGGEQY
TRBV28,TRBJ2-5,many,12,ASEPGQGQETQY
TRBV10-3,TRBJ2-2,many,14,AISPWGRADTGELF
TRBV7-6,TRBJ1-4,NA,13,ASSLVPGQGGKLF